The 12 T cell receptor beta chains in this list originate from one sample, sequenced in a study of identical twins. TCRdb reprocessed the 5' RACE reads via MiXCR and lists one record per CDR3 protein. The sample holds 200,000 to 250,000 distinct CDR3 sequences; around 6.9% are singletons and the top ten take less than 2%. This sample was shared with a second study, whose subject was yellow fever vaccine responses in identical twins.

Sequencing was done on a sample of memory (CD45RO+) T cells sorted from blood. All receptors come from a woman under 30 in good health.

This clonotype came up many times. The gene calls are TRBV5-6 and TRBJ1-1; D is ambiguous. V was cut by 4 bases and J by 0 bases, with 16 bases left in between. Germline V gives CDR1 SGHDT, CDR2 YYEEEE. CDR3 length: 16 residues. The CDR3 nucleotides read TGTGCCAGCAGCCGCCCGAACGCGGCCGTGAACACTGAAGCTTTCTTT. Its protein product is CASSRPNAAVNTEAFF.

In its sample, this clonotype was seen a few times. In DNA, the CDR3 is TGTGCCAGCTCACCGCTTTTCTCCGGATCCACAGATACGCAGTATTTT. This codes for CASSPLFSGSTDTQYF. V gene TRBV18 combines with J gene TRBJ2-3; D not certain. Trimming cost V 3 bases and J 2 bases, with 15 bases left between them. From germline, CDR1 is KGHSH and CDR2 LQKENI. The CDR3 runs to 16 residues.

This rearrangement joins TRBV6-1 to TRBJ2-1, with D maybe TRBD2 (7 bases). This CDR3 region has 14 residues. V lost 6 bases, J lost 2 bases, and 11 bases lay in between. The germline CDR1 and CDR2 sequences are MNHNS and SASEGT. The CDR3 is CASSGGPTYNEQFF. CDR3 coding DNA: TGTGCCAGCAGCGGGGGGCCCACCTACAATGAGCAGTTCTTC.

In this sample, this clonotype turned up many times. V and J are TRBV4-3 and TRBJ2-1, with a weak D call TRBD1 (6 bases). Trimming cost V 0 bases and J 7 bases, with 16 bases left between them. CDR1 LGHNA and CDR2 YSLEER come from the germline V gene. This CDR3 has 16 amino acids. CDR3 in DNA: TGCGCCAGCAGCCAAGAATTTCGGACAGCTCCAAATGAGCAGTTCTTC. Translation gives CASSQEFRTAPNEQFF.

The CDR3 loop reads CASRSTGGKTGELFF. In DNA, the CDR3 is TGTGCCAGCAGATCGACAGGGGGTAAAACCGGGGAGCTGTTTTTT. V gene TRBV7-8 combines with J gene TRBJ2-2, with 9 bases identical to TRBD1. Germline loops: CDR1 SGHVS, CDR2 FQNEAQ. V trimming: 6 bases; J trimming: 5 bases; junction bases outside the gene matches: 7. This CDR3 comprises 15 residues.

This clonotype has a count of ten or more. The chain is built from TRBV12-3 or TRBV12-4 and TRBJ2-1; 11 bases fit TRBD2. This CDR3 contains 15 residues. With V trimmed by 7 bases and J by 7 bases, 9 bases remained unmatched. CDR3 sequence: CASTPGLAGGNEQFF. CDR3 bases: TGTGCCAGCACCCCAGGGCTAGCGGGGGGTAATGAGCAGTTCTTC.

In this sample, this clonotype turned up a few times. The rearrangement joins TRBV7-9 to TRBJ2-1; a possible D gene is TRBD2 (6 bases). Germline values: CDR1 SEHNR, CDR2 FQNEAQ (reference sequence). The CDR3 covers 17 residues. Trimming left V 2 bases short and J 3 bases short, with 17 bases between. The CDR3: CASSLLTTGGDYNEQFF. The CDR3 DNA reads TGTGCCAGCAGCTTACTCACGACCGGCGGGGACTACAATGAGCAGTTCTTC. The variable domain in full, with the rest retrieved from reference TRBV7-9 and TRBJ2-1, is DTGVSQNPRHKITKRGQNVTFRCDPISEHNRLYWYRQTLGQGPEFLTYFQNEAQLEKSRLLSDRFSAERPKGSFSTLEIQRTEQGDSAMYLCASSLLTTGGDYNEQFFGPGTRLTVL.

This clonotype turned up a few times. The DNA for the CDR3 is TGTGCCACCAGTCCTTCTGAGACAGGATACCAAGAGACCCAGTACTTC. Residues: CATSPSETGYQETQYF. This chain joins TRBV24-1 and TRBJ2-5, with D possibly matching TRBD1 (6 bases). Trimming took 6 bases from V and 0 from J, leaving 16 bases between them. CDR1 is KGHDR, CDR2 SFDVKD, per germline. The CDR3 runs 16 residues.

This clonotype was counted a few times. This chain uses TRBV2 with TRBJ1-2; a weak D match, TRBD1 (5 bases). This CDR3 has 13 residues. Trimming took off 6 bases at V and 7 bases at J, with 15 bases between the two ends. CDR1 and CDR2 from the germline V gene are SNHLY and FYNNEI. CDR3 in amino acids: CASRRAQGVGYTF. As DNA, the CDR3 is TGTGCCAGCAGGCGAGCCCAGGGTGTTGGCTACACCTTC.

Ten or more counts support this clonotype. This chain joins TRBV12-3 or TRBV12-4 and TRBJ1-2, with D unresolved. The CDR3 consists of 14 residues. V gave up 2 bases and J gave up 7 bases, with 14 bases separating them. This CDR3 reads CASSLIRGRSGYTF. Here the CDR3 DNA reads TGTGCCAGCAGTTTAATACGAGGGAGAAGTGGCTACACCTTC.

This clonotype appeared many times. The chain is built from TRBV7-2 and TRBJ2-2; 9 bases line up with TRBD2. With V trimmed by 3 bases and J by 3 bases, 5 bases remained unmatched. Germline V CDR1 and CDR2: SGHTA, FQGNSA. The CDR3 is 16 amino acids. CDR3 region: CASSFTSGFDTGELFF. As DNA, the CDR3 is TGTGCCAGCAGCTTTACTAGCGGGTTTGACACCGGGGAGCTGTTTTTT.

This clonotype was counted many times. The chain uses TRBV2 and TRBJ1-2; D remains ambiguous. CDR3 length: 15 amino acids. Germline values: CDR1 SNHLY, CDR2 FYNNEI. V lost 2 bases and J 2 bases, leaving 12 bases between the germline ends. The CDR3 loop reads CASSEYGRSNYGYTF. CDR3 nucleotides: TGTGCCAGCAGTGAATACGGCAGATCCAACTATGGCTACACCTTC.